The T cell receptor (beta chain) described here comes from a study of T cells in localized non-small cell lung cancer. This clone came up once. The repertoire was sequenced with immunoSEQ multiplex PCR; TCRdb's copy has only in-frame clones and lacks some. The table has tens of thousands of clones, roughly 91% seen once. The source was peripheral blood, collected before any cancer treatment. The source of this sequence is a woman aged 35-75 years with stage I squamous cell lung carcinoma.

The CDR3: CASSLGEFKAGNTIYF. CDR3 in DNA: TGTGCCAGCAGCCTAGGGGAATTCAAAGCTGGAAACACCATATATTTT. The rearrangement uses TRBV11-2 and TRBJ1-3; maybe TRBD1 (5 bases). V was pared by 5 bases and J by 2 bases, with 16 bases between. From germline, CDR1 is SGHAT and CDR2 FQNNGV. The length of the CDR3 is 16 residues.